A selection of T cell receptor beta chains follows, all from one sample in a study of T cell responses to AZD1222 COVID-19 vaccine. The table came from immunoSEQ multiplex PCR; TCRdb's copy has only in-frame clones and leaves some out. The table lists approximately 170,000 clones, around 90% of them singletons. Sequenced here: peripheral blood, sampled 28 days after the second AZD1222 dose. The receptors derive from an adult who received the AZD1222 COVID-19 vaccine. The CDR3 runs from the conserved cysteine through the conserved F or W. The D gene is left open where the match is weak. The listing skips clone size in some rows; elsewhere it reads once, few, many or a size class.

clone size	D gene	V gene	J gene	CDR3 DNA	CDR3 protein
.	.	TRBV3-1/TRBV3-2	TRBJ1-5	TGTGCCAGCAGCCAAGGTCGGGGGGACAATCAGCCCCAGCATTTT	CASSQGRGDNQPQHF
.	TRBD1	TRBV11-2	TRBJ2-7	TGTGCCAGCAGTGCTGACAGGGCCTACGAGCAGTACTTC	CASSADRAYEQYF
.	.	TRBV7-3	TRBJ1-2	TGTGCCAGCAGCGAACAGGTTAACTATGGCTACACCTTC	CASSEQVNYGYTF
.	.	TRBV5-6	TRBJ2-7	TGTGCCAGCAGCTTGTCCCCTAGCACCTACGAGCAGTACTTC	CASSLSPSTYEQYF
.	.	TRBV7-7	TRBJ2-1	TGTGCTAGCAGCTCCCGGAGGGAAGGTGTCGTGAGGAATGAGCAGTTCTTC	CASSSRREGVVRNEQFF
.	TRBD2	TRBV11-3	TRBJ2-5	TGTGCCAGCAGCTCTGCTAGCGGTGCGGGGGAGACCCAGTACTTC	CASSSASGAGETQYF
.	.	TRBV12-2	TRBJ1-5	TGTGCAAGTCGCTTAACCGCCGAGGGACAGGCGCCGACGAATAAGTTCAATCAGCCCCAGCATTTT	CASRLTAEGQAPTNKFNQPQHF
.	.	TRBV7-2	TRBJ2-3	TGTGCCAGCAGCTTACCTACTCAGCAAGCGCAGTATTTT	CASSLPTQQAQYF
few	.	TRBV7-9	TRBJ1-1	TGTGCCAGCAGCCAGGGGTTCGCTGAAGCTTTCTTT	CASSQGFAEAFF
.	TRBD1	TRBV9	TRBJ2-6	TGTGCCAGCAGCGCGAGTAGTCGGCTCCTACAGGGGGCCGGGGCCAACGTCCTGACTTTC	CASSASSRLLQGAGANVLTF
.	TRBD1	TRBV19	TRBJ2-2	TGTGCCAGTAGTTTGGGACAGTCTTTCGCGAACACCGGGGAGCTGTTTTTT	CASSLGQSFANTGELFF
.	.	TRBV14	TRBJ1-5	TGTGCCAGCAGCCAAGAGGGGGGCCGCCGGTTGAATCAGCCCCAGCATTTT	CASSQEGGRRLNQPQHF
.	TRBD1	TRBV6-1	TRBJ2-5	TGTGCCAGCAGTGAAACAGGGGTTGTGACCCAGTACTTC	CASSETGVVTQYF
.	.	TRBV10-3	TRBJ1-2	TGTGCCATCAGTGAGCTTGTCGGCCCGGGTGGCTACACCTTC	CAISELVGPGGYTF
.	.	TRBV6-2/TRBV6-3	TRBJ1-1	TGTGCCAGCAGTTACTCCTTGAACACTGAAGCTTTCTTT	CASSYSLNTEAFF
.	.	TRBV29-1	TRBJ1-2	TGCAGCGTTCGTCAGGGTAATGGCTACACCTTC	CSVRQGNGYTF
.	.	TRBV29-1	TRBJ1-3	TGCAGCGCTGGGGACGGATCTGGAAACACCATATATTTT	CSAGDGSGNTIYF
.	TRBD2	TRBV19	TRBJ2-1	TGTGCCAGTAGTATGGGGACTAGTCAGCAGTTCTTC	CASSMGTSQQFF
once	TRBD1	TRBV18	TRBJ1-1	TGTGCCAGCTCACCCCGGAGGGGGCAACGGGCGGGGGACACTGAAGCTTTCTTT	CASSPRRGQRAGDTEAFF
.	TRBD2	TRBV5-1	TRBJ2-3	TGCGCCAGCAGCTTGGTAGCGGGGGGCACAGATACGCAGTATTTT	CASSLVAGGTDTQYF
once	.	TRBV6-2/TRBV6-3	TRBJ1-2	TGTGCCAGCAGTTACGCACGACAGATCAATCCACATGGCTACACCTTC	CASSYARQINPHGYTF
.	.	TRBV9	TRBJ2-7	TGTGCCAGCAGCGTACGAGCGGGCGCTCCCTACGAGCAGTACTTC	CASSVRAGAPYEQYF
.	TRBD1	TRBV7-8	TRBJ1-2	TGTGCCAGCAGCCCGTGGACAGGACCCCAAGGCTATGGCTACACCTTC	CASSPWTGPQGYGYTF
once	.	TRBV7-3	TRBJ2-1	TGTGCCAGCAGCCCTGTGAGCGTAAGCTCCTACAATGAGCAGTTCTTC	CASSPVSVSSYNEQFF
.	.	TRBV7-3	TRBJ2-2	TGTGCCAGCAGGATAACCGGGACTTCGAACACCGGGGAGCTGTTTTTT	CASRITGTSNTGELFF
.	.	TRBV18	TRBJ2-2	TGTGCCAGCTCACCACCGGACTTGGGACTGTTTTTT	CASSPPDLGLFF
.	TRBD1	TRBV7-9	TRBJ2-1	TGTGCCAGCAGCTTCCGGGACAGGGGGCGAAATGAGCAGTTCTTC	CASSFRDRGRNEQFF
.	TRBD1	TRBV5-8	TRBJ2-7	TGTGCCAGCAGCTATAAGGGACAGGGGGTTTTCTACGAGCAGTACTTC	CASSYKGQGVFYEQYF
once	.	TRBV19	TRBJ1-2	TGTGCCAGTAGTATCTACAGGGAGGCCTCCTATGGCTACACCTTC	CASSIYREASYGYTF
few	TRBD2	TRBV27	TRBJ2-5	TGTGCCAGCAGCATAGCGGGAAGGGAGACCCAGTACTTC	CASSIAGRETQYF
once	.	TRBV19	TRBJ1-5	TGTGCCAGTAGTACCCCGGGGCAACTAAGTAATCAGCCCCAGCATTTT	CASSTPGQLSNQPQHF
.	TRBD1	TRBV30	TRBJ2-2	TGTGCCTGGAGCCCCCTAGACAGGGCCCTGATCGGGGAGCTGTTTTTT	CAWSPLDRALIGELFF
.	.	TRBV7-8	TRBJ1-5	.	CASSFGAGSGNQPQHF
.	.	TRBV12-3/TRBV12-4	TRBJ1-6	TGTGCCAGCAGCCAATTTTCACCCCTCCACTTT	CASSQFSPLHF
.	TRBD2	TRBV19	TRBJ2-7	TGTGCCAGTAGTACGCCTCCAATAGCGGGGGCCCTCGGGGTCCAAAAATCCTACGAGCAGTACTTC	CASSTPPIAGALGVQKSYEQYF
.	.	TRBV4-2	TRBJ1-1	TGTGCCAGCAGCCAAGAGGTAGGGGGGGACACTGAAGCTTTCTTT	CASSQEVGGDTEAFF
.	TRBD1	TRBV7-9	TRBJ1-2	TGTGCCAGCAGCTTCCCACAGGGGAGCTACACCTTC	CASSFPQGSYTF
.	.	TRBV2	TRBJ2-1	TGTGCCAGCAGTGGGATAGGGGGGGATGAGCAGTTCTTC	CASSGIGGDEQFF
.	.	TRBV11-1	TRBJ1-6	TGTGCCAGCAGCCGTGACCCCGGGCCCACCTCACCCCTCCACTTT	CASSRDPGPTSPLHF
.	.	TRBV19	TRBJ2-1	TGTGCCACCAGGGGCCGAAACGTCCATGAGCAGTTCTTC	CATRGRNVHEQFF
.	.	TRBV30	TRBJ2-7	TGTGCCTGGAGTGTAAGGTCAGGGGAGACGGCCTACGAGCAGTACTTC	CAWSVRSGETAYEQYF
.	TRBD1	TRBV19	TRBJ2-1	TGTGCCAGTAGCCCAACGGGGGACAGGGGCAGCAATGAGCAGTTCTTC	CASSPTGDRGSNEQFF
.	TRBD2	TRBV5-1	TRBJ2-5	TGCGCCAGCAGCTCCCTAGCGGGGACTAACGTGGAGACCCAGTACTTC	CASSSLAGTNVETQYF
many	.	TRBV5-1	TRBJ2-1	TGCGCCAGCTCCCATCCCGGGCCCAACTACAATGAGCAGTTCTTC	CASSHPGPNYNEQFF
.	.	TRBV14	TRBJ1-2	TGTGCCAGCAGCCAAGTGACAGCCACCTTCTATGGCTACACCTTC	CASSQVTATFYGYTF
.	TRBD2	TRBV19	TRBJ2-3	TGTGCCAGTAGTACCGAGCGGGGGGTAGGCCTAGATACGCAGTATTTT	CASSTERGVGLDTQYF
.	TRBD2	TRBV6-5	TRBJ2-1	TGTGCCAGCAAGTTGAGCGGGGGGATCAATGAGCAGTTCTTC	CASKLSGGINEQFF
once	.	TRBV2	TRBJ1-1	TGTGCCAAAAAGGGGAACACTGAAGCTTTCTTT	CAKKGNTEAFF
.	.	TRBV24-1	TRBJ2-7	TGTGCCACCAGTGATTCGGACACGTACGAGCAGTACTTC	CATSDSDTYEQYF
.	TRBD1	TRBV15	TRBJ1-1	TGTGCCACCAGCAGATCTGGGACAGGGGCGAGACTTGAAGCTTTCTTT	CATSRSGTGARLEAFF
once	.	TRBV7-9	TRBJ2-1	TGTGCCAGCAAACTAGGGGGGGCCAATGAGCAGTTCTTC	CASKLGGANEQFF
.	.	TRBV30	TRBJ1-3	TGTGCCTGGAGCCCGGGGTTCGGTGGAAACACCATATATTTT	CAWSPGFGGNTIYF
.	.	TRBV3-1/TRBV3-2	TRBJ1-1	TGTGCCAGCAGCCAAGGATGGGGAAATGAAGCTTTCTTT	CASSQGWGNEAFF
.	.	TRBV9	TRBJ2-1	TGTGCCAGCAGCGTAGGAGAAGTACCTTCGCAGTTCTTC	CASSVGEVPSQFF
.	TRBD2	TRBV5-4	TRBJ2-1	TGTGCCAGCAGCTCCGGACTAGCGGGGGGTATAGATGAGCAGTTCTTC	CASSSGLAGGIDEQFF